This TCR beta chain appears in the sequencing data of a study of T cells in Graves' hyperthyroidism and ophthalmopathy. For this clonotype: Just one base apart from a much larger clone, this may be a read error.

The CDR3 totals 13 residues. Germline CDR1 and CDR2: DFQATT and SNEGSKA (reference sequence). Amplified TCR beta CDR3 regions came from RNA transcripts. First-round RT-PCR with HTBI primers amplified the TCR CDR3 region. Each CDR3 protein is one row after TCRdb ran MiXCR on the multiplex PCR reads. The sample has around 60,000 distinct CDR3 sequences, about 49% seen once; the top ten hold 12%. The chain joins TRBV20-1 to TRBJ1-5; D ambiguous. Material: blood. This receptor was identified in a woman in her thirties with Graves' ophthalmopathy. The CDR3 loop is CSAGEGGDQPQHF. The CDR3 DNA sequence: TGCAGTGCTGGAGAAGGTGGCGATCAGCCCCAGCATTTT.